Only a few counts were recorded for the clone carrying this T cell receptor beta chain. This CDR3 has 13 residues. V was clipped by 5 bases and J by 6 bases, with 12 bases between them. The data are from a study of T-cell memory formation after mild COVID-19. TCRdb redid the calling of the 5' RACE reads with MiXCR, one entry per CDR3 protein. The sample lists hundreds of thousands of distinct CDR3 sequences, approximately 20% occurring once. This receptor was identified in a man between 18 and 29 years old who had mild COVID-19 (a few samples of this study predate the infection). Cell type and time point are not known. Sequenced material: PBMCs or a T cell subset sorted from them (not recorded which). The rearrangement uses TRBV12-3 or TRBV12-4 and TRBJ2-3; D possibly corresponds to TRBD1 (6 bases). The CDR3 coding sequence is TGTGCCAGCAGTCCTATGACAGGTGATACGCAGTATTTT. Translating it yields CASSPMTGDTQYF.